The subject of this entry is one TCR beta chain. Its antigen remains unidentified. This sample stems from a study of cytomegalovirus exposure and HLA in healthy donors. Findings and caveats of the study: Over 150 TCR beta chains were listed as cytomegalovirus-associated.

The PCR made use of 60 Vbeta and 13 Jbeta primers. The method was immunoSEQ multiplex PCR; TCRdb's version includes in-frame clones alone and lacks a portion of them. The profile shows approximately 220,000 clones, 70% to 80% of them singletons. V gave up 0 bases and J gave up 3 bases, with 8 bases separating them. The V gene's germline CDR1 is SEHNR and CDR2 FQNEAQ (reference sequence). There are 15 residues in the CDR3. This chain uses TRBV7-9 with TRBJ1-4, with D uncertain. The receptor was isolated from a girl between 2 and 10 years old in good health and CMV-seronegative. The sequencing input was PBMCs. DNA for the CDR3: TGTGCCAGCAGCTTAGCGATTAGTCCTAATGAAAAACTGTTTTTT. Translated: CASSLAISPNEKLFF.